This T cell receptor (beta chain) was profiled in a study of blood T cell repertoires in COVID-19. Study at large: Donors in the United States, Italy and Spain gave samples during acute or convalescent COVID-19. PBMCs, B-cell-depleted T cells, or T cells provided the cDNA or gDNA that made up the material.

In the original processing: Amplification from reference gene primers served as the basis for estimated nucleated cell counts. Generated by immunoSEQ multiplex PCR, the TCRdb table keeps only in-frame clones and is missing some. That table gives V, J and clone size, and the DNA gave D and trimming. Of about 120,000 clones listed, 60% to 75% were seen once; the top ten hold 1.5% to 2%. The germline gives CDR1 SGHRS, CDR2 YFSETQ. There are 16 residues in the CDR3. V lost 7 bases and J lost 1, with 19 bases in between. The chain links TRBV5-1 to TRBJ2-3; a weak D match, TRBD2 (5 bases). Sequenced material: peripheral blood. The sequence came from an older woman with acute or convalescent COVID-19. CDR3 in amino acids: CASSRIRGTGTDTQYF. The CDR3 region has the DNA TGCGCCAGCTCTCGCATCCGGGGTACAGGCACAGATACGCAGTATTTT.